This T cell receptor (beta chain) was sequenced in a study of PD-1 blockade in classical Hodgkin lymphoma. Background on the study: The patients were dosed with nivolumab 3 mg/kg, infused intravenously every 2 weeks. Study findings and constraints: With CD4+ cells, TCR diversity rose significantly by C4D1, but not with CD8+ cells. Baseline TCR diversity was reportedly lower in newly diagnosed patients than in healthy donors. It was reported as lower still in relapsed/refractory patients. Prior therapy or disease activity may underlie the repertoire differences, whose causes remain undefined.

Per germline, CDR1 SGDLS and CDR2 YYNGEE. Losses at the gene ends were 2 bases for V and 13 bases for J; bases not matched to a gene: 1. The CDR3 is 13 residues long. In its sample, this clone was seen many times. Its antigen is unidentified. Autologous stem cell transplantation was followed by relapse in every patient, and brentuximab vedotin exposure varied. Measured with immunoSEQ multiplex PCR; TCRdb has only the in-frame clones, and not every one. The sample consists of tens of thousands of clones, roughly 70% of them appearing once. The sample consisted of peripheral blood mononuclear cells (PBMCs), taken before the second cycle of nivolumab. This clonotype was obtained from a human donor with classical Hodgkin lymphoma. This chain links TRBV9 with TRBJ2-1, with 15 bases fitting TRBD2. Here the CDR3 reads CASSVGLAGGQFF. CDR3 in DNA: TGTGCCAGCAGCGTGGGACTAGCGGGGGGACAGTTCTTC.